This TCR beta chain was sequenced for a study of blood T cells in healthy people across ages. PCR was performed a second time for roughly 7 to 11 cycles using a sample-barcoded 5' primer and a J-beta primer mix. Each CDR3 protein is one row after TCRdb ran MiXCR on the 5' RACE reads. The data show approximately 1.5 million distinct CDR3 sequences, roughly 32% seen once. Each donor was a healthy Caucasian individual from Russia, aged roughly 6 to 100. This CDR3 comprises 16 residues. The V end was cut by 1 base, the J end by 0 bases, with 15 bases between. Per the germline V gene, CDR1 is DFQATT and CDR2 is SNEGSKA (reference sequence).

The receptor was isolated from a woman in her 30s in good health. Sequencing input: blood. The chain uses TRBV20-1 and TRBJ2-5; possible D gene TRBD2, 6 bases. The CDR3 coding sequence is TGCAGTGCTAGAGTTGGGATTAGCGGCTACCAAGAGACCCAGTACTTC. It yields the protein CSARVGISGYQETQYF.